Listed below are T cell receptor beta chains from one sample, sequenced in a study of T-cell reconstitution after alpha-beta-depleted transplantation in children. TCRdb analysed the PCR reads with MiXCR anew, one entry per CDR3 protein. The sample includes about 900,000 distinct CDR3 sequences, 25% to 30% seen only once; the top ten take about 28%. Sequences were derived from PBMCs, mostly from graft donor cells, sampled 360 days after TCRalphabeta/CD19-depleted stem cell transplant. The receptor source for this set is a boy younger than two who had a stem cell transplant for SCID, so the T cells may come from the graft donor. Each CDR3 is given with its conserved first and last residue. A D gene is named only where the DNA matches it firmly. A clone size is listed for some rows: how often the clone was seen (once, few, many), or a class if it is expanded.

CDR3 DNA: TGCGCCAGCAGCTTGGCCGTGGGGGATACGCAGTATTTT
CDR3 protein: CASSLAVGDTQYF
D gene: .
V gene: TRBV5-1
J gene: TRBJ2-3
clone size: .

CDR3 DNA: TGTGCCAGCAGTTTTGTTCGGGGGATCGGCACTGAAGCTTTCTTT
CDR3 protein: CASSFVRGIGTEAFF
D gene: .
V gene: TRBV12-3/TRBV12-4
J gene: TRBJ1-1
clone size: .

CDR3 DNA: TGTGCCAGCAGCAACAGAGGGGACTACCAAGGGACCCAGTACTTC
CDR3 protein: CASSNRGDYQGTQYF
D gene: .
V gene: TRBV21-1
J gene: TRBJ2-5
clone size: few

CDR3 DNA: TGTGCCAGCAGCAAGACTAGCGGGGGGGCCTACAATGAGCAGTTCTTC
CDR3 protein: CASSKTSGGAYNEQFF
D gene: TRBD2
V gene: TRBV4-2
J gene: TRBJ2-1
clone size: few

CDR3 DNA: TGTGCCAGCAGTTTACGGGGGGTGAACACTGAAGCTTTCTTT
CDR3 protein: CASSLRGVNTEAFF
D gene: .
V gene: TRBV12-3/TRBV12-4
J gene: TRBJ1-1
clone size: many

CDR3 DNA: TGCAGCGTTTGGGCAGGGAGCAAGTCCTACGAGCAGTACTTC
CDR3 protein: CSVWAGSKSYEQYF
D gene: .
V gene: TRBV29-1
J gene: TRBJ2-7
clone size: few

CDR3 DNA: TGTGCCAGCAGCCAAGAAAGGCAGAATAGCAATCAGCCCCAGCATTTT
CDR3 protein: CASSQERQNSNQPQHF
D gene: .
V gene: TRBV4-2
J gene: TRBJ1-5
clone size: few

CDR3 DNA: TGCGCCAGCAGCCAAGATGAGCTCCTTTCCACAGATACGCAGTATTTT
CDR3 protein: CASSQDELLSTDTQYF
D gene: .
V gene: TRBV4-3
J gene: TRBJ2-3
clone size: .

CDR3 DNA: TGTGCCAGCTCACGGGCGCAGTCAGTTCAGCCCCAGCATTTT
CDR3 protein: CASSRAQSVQPQHF
D gene: .
V gene: TRBV18
J gene: TRBJ1-5
clone size: .

CDR3 DNA: TGTGCCAGCAGCCCGGGGGGAGGGCTGAGAAAGAACACTGAAGCTTTCTTT
CDR3 protein: CASSPGGGLRKNTEAFF
D gene: .
V gene: TRBV12-3/TRBV12-4
J gene: TRBJ1-1
clone size: .

CDR3 DNA: TGTGCCAGCAGCTTAAGCCAGGGTTCCACCTACGAGCAGTACTTC
CDR3 protein: CASSLSQGSTYEQYF
D gene: .
V gene: TRBV7-2
J gene: TRBJ2-7
clone size: few

CDR3 DNA: TGCAGTGCTAGGGCGGGGACCCGGTCGAATCAGCCCCAGCATTTT
CDR3 protein: CSARAGTRSNQPQHF
D gene: .
V gene: TRBV20-1
J gene: TRBJ1-5
clone size: .

CDR3 DNA: TGTGCCAGCTCACCTGGGGAGCGTTACGAGCAGTACTTC
CDR3 protein: CASSPGERYEQYF
D gene: .
V gene: TRBV18
J gene: TRBJ2-7
clone size: .

CDR3 DNA: TGTGCCAGCACAGTCGAGCCTGGACTCACAGATACGCAGTATTTT
CDR3 protein: CASTVEPGLTDTQYF
D gene: .
V gene: TRBV2
J gene: TRBJ2-3
clone size: .

CDR3 DNA: TGTGCCAGTAGCGGGACTAGCAGCTCCTACGAGCAGTACTTC
CDR3 protein: CASSGTSSSYEQYF
D gene: TRBD2
V gene: TRBV19
J gene: TRBJ2-7
clone size: .

CDR3 DNA: TGCAGCGTTGCGAGGGGAGGGACTGAAGCTTTCTTT
CDR3 protein: CSVARGGTEAFF
D gene: .
V gene: TRBV29-1
J gene: TRBJ1-1
clone size: .

CDR3 DNA: TGTGCCAGCAGCTGGGACCACAGGGTCGGAACTGAAGCTTTCTTT
CDR3 protein: CASSWDHRVGTEAFF
D gene: .
V gene: TRBV7-9
J gene: TRBJ1-1
clone size: .

CDR3 DNA: TGCAGTGCTAGAGATGGCACCTCCTACAATGAGCAGTTCTTC
CDR3 protein: CSARDGTSYNEQFF
D gene: .
V gene: TRBV20-1
J gene: TRBJ2-1
clone size: few

CDR3 DNA: TGCAGTGCTAGGACAGGGGGTGCCGGGGAGCTGTTTTTT
CDR3 protein: CSARTGGAGELFF
D gene: TRBD1
V gene: TRBV20-1
J gene: TRBJ2-2
clone size: .

CDR3 DNA: TGTGCCAGCAGCCCCCGGGGGCAAGACTATGGCTACACCTTC
CDR3 protein: CASSPRGQDYGYTF
D gene: .
V gene: TRBV6-1
J gene: TRBJ1-2
clone size: .

CDR3 DNA: TGTGCCAGCACCCGAACAGGGTCCAAAAACATTCAGTACTTC
CDR3 protein: CASTRTGSKNIQYF
D gene: .
V gene: TRBV12-3/TRBV12-4
J gene: TRBJ2-4
clone size: .

CDR3 DNA: TGTGCCAGTAGTACCTCACTAATTGGACAGTTCCCCGGGACTAGCTTAGATACGCAGTATTTT
CDR3 protein: CASSTSLIGQFPGTSLDTQYF
D gene: TRBD2
V gene: TRBV19
J gene: TRBJ2-3
clone size: .

CDR3 DNA: TGCGCCAGCAGCTTGGGAGGGGCTGAGCAGTTCTTC
CDR3 protein: CASSLGGAEQFF
D gene: .
V gene: TRBV5-1
J gene: TRBJ2-1
clone size: .

CDR3 DNA: TGCGCCAGCAGCCAAGAGGAGCGGGGTAGAAATACGCAGTATTTT
CDR3 protein: CASSQEERGRNTQYF
D gene: TRBD2
V gene: TRBV4-1
J gene: TRBJ2-3
clone size: .

CDR3 DNA: TGTGCCAGCCATTCGACGGGTAGCTATGGCTACACCTTC
CDR3 protein: CASHSTGSYGYTF
D gene: .
V gene: TRBV6-1
J gene: TRBJ1-2
clone size: few

CDR3 DNA: TGTGCCAGCAGCTTATTCAGGGGGCTGATCGAGACCCAGTACTTC
CDR3 protein: CASSLFRGLIETQYF
D gene: TRBD1
V gene: TRBV7-9
J gene: TRBJ2-5
clone size: few

CDR3 DNA: TGCAGTGCTACAACCTACAAGGGGAGGATAACAGATACGCAGTATTTT
CDR3 protein: CSATTYKGRITDTQYF
D gene: .
V gene: TRBV20-1
J gene: TRBJ2-3
clone size: .

CDR3 DNA: TGTGCCAGCAGCCCACAGCCTTACCCCACAGATACGCAGTATTTT
CDR3 protein: CASSPQPYPTDTQYF
D gene: .
V gene: TRBV11-2
J gene: TRBJ2-3
clone size: .

CDR3 DNA: TGTGCCAGCAGCTTCTTAGGGGGCGAGCAGTACTTC
CDR3 protein: CASSFLGGEQYF
D gene: .
V gene: TRBV7-9
J gene: TRBJ2-7
clone size: .

CDR3 DNA: TGCAGCGTTCAAACAGTGCACTATGGCTACACCTTC
CDR3 protein: CSVQTVHYGYTF
D gene: .
V gene: TRBV29-1
J gene: TRBJ1-2
clone size: .

CDR3 DNA: TGCGCCAGCAGCCAAAGCCCCTCTCCTCGGACAGGGTCGAGTGAGCAGTTCTTC
CDR3 protein: CASSQSPSPRTGSSEQFF
D gene: TRBD1
V gene: TRBV4-1
J gene: TRBJ2-1
clone size: .

CDR3 DNA: TGTGCCAGCCAATGGGCAGGGGGGGCCTACAATGAGCAGTTCTTC
CDR3 protein: CASQWAGGAYNEQFF
D gene: .
V gene: TRBV5-4
J gene: TRBJ2-1
clone size: few

CDR3 DNA: TGTGCCAGCAGCTTAGGAGAGGGCGGGAGCTCCTACGAGCAGTACTTC
CDR3 protein: CASSLGEGGSSYEQYF
D gene: TRBD2
V gene: TRBV7-6
J gene: TRBJ2-7
clone size: few

CDR3 DNA: TGCGCCAGCAGCAACGCCCAAAGGGGCGGGGGGAATGAGCAGTTCTTC
CDR3 protein: CASSNAQRGGGNEQFF
D gene: TRBD2
V gene: TRBV5-1
J gene: TRBJ2-1
clone size: .

CDR3 DNA: TGCGCCAGCAGCCAAGATGAAAGGGGGCTCCCCTACGAGCAGTACTTC
CDR3 protein: CASSQDERGLPYEQYF
D gene: TRBD1
V gene: TRBV4-1
J gene: TRBJ2-7
clone size: few

CDR3 DNA: TGTGCCAGCAGTTCGCCGACAGGGCCCGACATTCAGTACTTC
CDR3 protein: CASSSPTGPDIQYF
D gene: TRBD1
V gene: TRBV27
J gene: TRBJ2-4
clone size: .

CDR3 DNA: TGTGCCAGCAGCGCCCGACTAGCGGGGGGGCGGAATACGCAGTATTTT
CDR3 protein: CASSARLAGGRNTQYF
D gene: TRBD2
V gene: TRBV2
J gene: TRBJ2-3
clone size: .

CDR3 DNA: TGCGCCAGCAGCTACATGACAGGGGGCAGCACAGATACGCAGTATTTT
CDR3 protein: CASSYMTGGSTDTQYF
D gene: TRBD1
V gene: TRBV5-1
J gene: TRBJ2-3
clone size: few

CDR3 DNA: TGTGCCAGCAGCCCAGAACAGGGGGGCTACACCTTC
CDR3 protein: CASSPEQGGYTF
D gene: TRBD1
V gene: TRBV7-9
J gene: TRBJ1-2
clone size: .

CDR3 DNA: TGTGCCAGCAGTCCTAGGAACCCCCGGGACTTTTCAAGCTCCTACAATGAGCAGTTCTTC
CDR3 protein: CASSPRNPRDFSSSYNEQFF
D gene: .
V gene: TRBV12-3/TRBV12-4
J gene: TRBJ2-1
clone size: .

CDR3 DNA: TGTGCCAGCAGTTTAGTTATCGGGCTACAGCGCGAGCAGTACTTC
CDR3 protein: CASSLVIGLQREQYF
D gene: .
V gene: TRBV12-3/TRBV12-4
J gene: TRBJ2-7
clone size: .

CDR3 DNA: TGTGCCAGCAGCCAAGCACCGGTCCCTGTACAGTACTTC
CDR3 protein: CASSQAPVPVQYF
D gene: .
V gene: TRBV4-2
J gene: TRBJ2-7
clone size: few

CDR3 DNA: TGTGCCAGCAGTTTCTCTCCCTTCACAGGGCGTGCTTTCTTT
CDR3 protein: CASSFSPFTGRAFF
D gene: .
V gene: TRBV12-3/TRBV12-4
J gene: TRBJ1-1
clone size: .